This T cell receptor (beta chain) was identified during a study of early T cells in non-severe SARS-CoV-2 infection. Germline assignment: CDR1 SGHTA and CDR2 FQGNSA. V lost 2 bases and J lost 4, with 10 bases in between. The CDR3 runs 14 residues. This clonotype turned up a few times. TCRdb reprocessed the 5' RACE reads with MiXCR, giving one entry per CDR3 protein. The repertoire holds more than 45,000 distinct CDR3 sequences, with around an eighth as singletons. What was sequenced was whole blood. This sequence was found in an adult who was a healthcare worker with PCR-confirmed SARS-CoV-2 infection or an uninfected control (not recorded which). The genes are TRBV7-2 and TRBJ2-3; D may be TRBD2 (5 bases). CDR3 sequence reads: CASSLTSVADTQYF. CDR3 bases: TGTGCCAGCAGCTTAACTAGTGTAGCAGATACGCAGTATTTT.